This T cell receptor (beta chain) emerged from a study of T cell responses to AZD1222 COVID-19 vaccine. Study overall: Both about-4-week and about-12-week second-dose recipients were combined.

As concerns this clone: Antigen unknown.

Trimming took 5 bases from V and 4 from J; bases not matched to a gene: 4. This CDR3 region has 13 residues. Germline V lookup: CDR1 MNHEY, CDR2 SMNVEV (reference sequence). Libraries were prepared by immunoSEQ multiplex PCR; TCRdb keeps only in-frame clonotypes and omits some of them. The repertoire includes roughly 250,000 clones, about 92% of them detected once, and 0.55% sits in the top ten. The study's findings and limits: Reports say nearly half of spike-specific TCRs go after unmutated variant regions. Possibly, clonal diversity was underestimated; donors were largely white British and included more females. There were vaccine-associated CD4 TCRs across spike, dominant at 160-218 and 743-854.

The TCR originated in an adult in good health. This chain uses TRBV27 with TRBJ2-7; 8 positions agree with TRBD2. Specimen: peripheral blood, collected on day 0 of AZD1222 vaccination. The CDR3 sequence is CASSGSGGYEQYF. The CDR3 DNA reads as TGTGCCAGCAGTGGATCGGGGGGGTACGAGCAGTACTTC.